Below are 30 T cell receptor beta chains sequenced from a single sample in a study of blood T cell repertoires in COVID-19. Sequencing used immunoSEQ multiplex PCR; TCRdb keeps in-frame clones, though not all of them. Counted here are roughly 500,000 clones, around 85% occurring once; the ten biggest clones make up approximately 2.9%. The sequenced sample was peripheral blood. These TCRs come from a human donor in a cohort sampled during active COVID-19.

The V call is TRBV30, the J call TRBJ2-3, with 8 bases that match TRBD2. V trimming: 0 bases; J trimming: 8 bases; junction bases outside the gene matches: 16. The length of the CDR3 is 17 residues. Per the germline V gene, CDR1 is GTSNPN and CDR2 is SVGIG (reference sequence). Here the CDR3 DNA reads TGTGCCTGGAGTGTCCTTCGGGGGACGGGAGGGCGGATTACGCAGTATTTT. This sequence encodes CAWSVLRGTGGRITQYF. The full variable domain, in which reference TRBV30 and TRBJ2-3 provide the parts outside the CDR3, is SQTIHQWPATLVQPVGSPLSLECTVEGTSNPNLYWYRQAAGRGLQLLFYSVGIGQISSEVPQNLSASRPQDRQFILSSKKLLLSDSGFYLCAWSVLRGTGGRITQYFGPGTRLTVL.

A remark on this clone: The same CDR3 arises from other DNA sequences in this sample as well. The chain is built from TRBV9 and TRBJ2-7, with 10 bases fitting TRBD2. The CDR3 has 15 residues. The J segment lost 3 bases and the V segment lost 0 bases, leaving 3 bases of the junction unmatched. CDR1 and CDR2 from the germline V gene are SGDLS and YYNGEE. Written as DNA, the CDR3 is TGTGCCAGCAGCGTAGCCCCTAGCGGGAGCTACGAGCAGTACTTC. The encoded protein is CASSVAPSGSYEQYF.

The rearrangement uses TRBV9 and TRBJ1-5, with 7 bases matching TRBD1. The germline gives CDR1 SGDLS, CDR2 YYNGEE. J lost 3 bases, V lost 4 bases, and 4 bases had no gene match. The CDR3 is 14 residues long. As DNA, the CDR3 is TGTGCCAGCAGCCCGGGACAGATCAATCAGCCCCAGCATTTT. Its protein is CASSPGQINQPQHF.

CDR3: CASSDGLAGGVDTQYF. CDR3 DNA: TGTGCCAGCAGCGACGGACTAGCGGGAGGAGTAGATACGCAGTATTTT. The rearrangement joins TRBV7-2 to TRBJ2-3; TRBD2 matches 14 bases. The germline gives CDR1 SGHTA, CDR2 FQGNSA. V shed 5 bases, J shed 5 bases, and the junction held 6 bases outside the gene matches. The CDR3 contains 16 residues.

The chain has TRBV3-1 (or the pseudogene TRBV3-2) and TRBJ2-7; 7 nucleotides line up with TRBD2. Germline CDR1 reads LGHDT; CDR2 reads YNNKEL (reference sequence). Trimming cost V 5 bases and J 7 bases; bases outside gene matches: 5. There are 12 residues in the CDR3. DNA of the CDR3: TGTGCCAGCAGCATGGGAGCGGGGGAGCAGTACTTC. Amino acid sequence: CASSMGAGEQYF.

The DNA of the CDR3 is TGTGCCAGCAGCCTGTGGCAGACAGAGAGCTACGAGCAGTACTTC. Its protein is CASSLWQTESYEQYF. This chain joins TRBV3-1 (or the pseudogene TRBV3-2) and TRBJ2-7, with D possibly TRBD1 on 5 matching bases. V lost 4 bases and J 3 bases, leaving 16 bases between the germline ends. Germline-derived CDR1 and CDR2 are LGHDT and YNNKEL (reference sequence). The CDR3 length is 15 residues.

CDR3 region: CATADSDQETQYF. CDR3 bases: TGTGCCACCGCCGACAGTGATCAAGAGACCCAGTACTTC. The chain uses TRBV24-1 and TRBJ2-5, with TRBD1 as a possible D gene (5 bases). V was pared by 9 bases and J by 2 bases, with 12 bases between. CDR3 length: 13 residues. The germline CDR1 and CDR2 sequences are KGHDR and SFDVKD.

V usage is TRBV5-4 and J usage is TRBJ2-2; 11 nucleotides align to TRBD2. V shed 0 bases and J 4 bases; nucleotides not matched to a gene: 5. CDR1 is SGHNT and CDR2 is YYREEE in the germline V gene (reference sequence). This CDR3 is 17 amino acids long. In nucleotides, the CDR3 is TGTGCCAGCAGCTTGGGTCGGACTAGCGGGCGCACCGGGGAGCTGTTTTTT. Residues: CASSLGRTSGRTGELFF.

V and J are TRBV19 and TRBJ2-2; D gene ambiguous. Germline CDR1 reads LNHDA; CDR2 reads SQIVND (reference sequence). The CDR3 is made up of 15 amino acids. Trimming removed 11 bases from V and 2 bases from J, with 18 bases in between. The CDR3 DNA reads as TGTGCCTCTCAACTGAACCAACCCAACACCGGGGAGCTGTTTTTT. Translating gives CASQLNQPNTGELFF.

This chain joins TRBV5-1 and TRBJ1-1; D uncertain. This CDR3 is built from 16 residues. V lost 4 bases and J 1 base, leaving 17 bases between the germline ends. CDR1 SGHRS and CDR2 YFSETQ come from the germline V gene. The CDR3 DNA reads as TGCGCCAGCAGCCGGGAGGTTAAAGCACCGAACACTGAAGCTTTCTTT. This gives the protein CASSREVKAPNTEAFF.

The V call is TRBV5-4, the J call TRBJ2-1; D may be TRBD1 (6 bases). The V end lost 2 bases, the J end lost 15 bases, and 21 bases lay between the germline ends. Per the germline V gene, CDR1 is SGHNT and CDR2 is YYREEE (reference sequence). The CDR3 extends over 14 amino acids. The CDR3 nucleotides are TGTGCCAGCAGCTTAACAGGGAAAGGTCCTCCTGGGTTCTTC. Amino acids: CASSLTGKGPPGFF.

The chain combines TRBV29-1 with TRBJ1-5; D gene uncertain. Per the germline V gene, CDR1 is SQVTM and CDR2 is ANQGSEA. The germline V and J ends were trimmed by 3 bases and 7 bases, with 16 bases remaining between them. The length of the CDR3 is 14 residues. The CDR3: CSVETERVRQPQHF. The CDR3 DNA sequence: TGCAGCGTTGAGACGGAGAGGGTCAGGCAGCCCCAGCATTTT.

V gene TRBV5-4 combines with J gene TRBJ1-1, with D uncertain. The germline V and J ends were trimmed by 2 bases and 11 bases, with 16 bases remaining between them. Germline V lookup: CDR1 SGHNT, CDR2 YYREEE (reference sequence). The CDR3 extends over 13 amino acids. CDR3 in amino acids: CASSFFSPGLAFF. The CDR3 nucleotides are TGTGCCAGCAGCTTCTTTAGCCCCGGGTTGGCTTTCTTT. Variable domain in full (rest from reference TRBV5-4 and TRBJ1-1): ETGVTQSPTHLIKTRGQQVTLRCSSQSGHNTVSWYQQALGQGPQFIFQYYREEENGRGNFPPRFSGLQFPNYSSELNVNALELDDSALYLCASSFFSPGLAFFGQGTRLTVV.

The table lists this clone with a few counts. This chain connects TRBV19 to TRBJ1-6, with 8 bases that match TRBD1. This CDR3 is 15 amino acids long. Germline V gives CDR1 LNHDA, CDR2 SQIVND (reference sequence). Germline trimming cut 6 bases from V and 6 bases from J; bases unmatched to any gene: 7. The CDR3 sequence is CASRSDRALNSPLHF. In DNA form, the CDR3 reads TGTGCCAGTAGATCGGACAGGGCACTTAATTCACCCCTCCACTTT.

The CDR3 DNA follows: TGTGCCAGCAGCCACCAGGGACAGCCCCAGCATTTT. It yields the protein CASSHQGQPQHF. The V and J genes are TRBV6-5 and TRBJ1-5; TRBD1 is a possible D gene (5 bases). There are 12 residues in the CDR3. The germline V gene has CDR1 MNHEY and CDR2 SVGAGI. The germline V and J ends were trimmed by 6 bases and 7 bases, with 10 bases remaining between them.

The chain joins TRBV18 to TRBJ1-1, with D possibly matching TRBD1 (6 bases). The CDR3 has 13 amino acids. Between the trimmed V and J ends, which lost 6 bases and 1 base, there was a span of 9 bases. Germline values: CDR1 KGHSH, CDR2 LQKENI. CDR3 sequence (DNA): TGTGCCAGCTCTGGACAGACGAACACTGAAGCTTTCTTT. This sequence encodes CASSGQTNTEAFF.

This clone was counted a single time. The V and J genes are TRBV6-2 or TRBV6-3 and TRBJ1-2; possibly TRBD1 for D (6 bases). Between the trimmed V and J ends, which lost 5 bases and 4 bases, there was a span of 11 bases. There are 13 residues in the CDR3. CDR1 is MNHEY and CDR2 is SVGEGT in the germline V gene. CDR3 sequence (DNA): TGTGCCAGCAGTCGGGACATCGCCTATGGCTACACCTTC. It specifies CASSRDIAYGYTF.

This rearrangement joins TRBV2 to TRBJ1-3; 7 nucleotides match TRBD1. This CDR3 comprises 13 residues. Per the germline V gene, CDR1 is SNHLY and CDR2 is FYNNEI. V gave up 6 bases and J gave up 8 bases; unmatched junction bases: 7. The CDR3 protein is CASRGQPGDTIYF. The CDR3, as DNA: TGTGCCAGCAGGGGACAGCCGGGGGACACCATATATTTT.

Details on this clone: This sample includes further DNA sequences coding for the same CDR3. This sequence joins TRBV7-9 and TRBJ1-1; no reliable D call. The CDR3 consists of 13 residues. Trimming removed 5 bases from V and 1 base from J, with 8 bases in between. Germline-derived CDR1 and CDR2 are SEHNR and FQNEAQ (reference sequence). CDR3 nucleotides: TGTGCCAGCAGCCAACGACAGAACACTGAAGCTTTCTTT. Translation: CASSQRQNTEAFF.

The rearrangement uses TRBV4-2 and TRBJ2-1; 7 bases line up with TRBD2. CDR3 length: 16 residues. Losses at the gene ends were 4 bases for V and 0 bases for J; bases not matched to a gene: 6. CDR1 LGHNA and CDR2 YNFKEQ come from the germline V gene. The chain's CDR3 is CASSPGAGTSYNEQFF. CDR3 nucleotides: TGTGCCAGCAGCCCAGGAGCGGGGACCTCCTACAATGAGCAGTTCTTC.

The CDR3 DNA sequence: TGTGCCAGTGCCAGGGAAGGCACTAATGAAAAACTGTTTTTT. Amino acids: CASAREGTNEKLFF. The gene calls are TRBV19 and TRBJ1-4, with a weak D call TRBD1 (5 bases). The CDR3 is 14 residues long. With 8 bases removed from V and 2 bases from J, the gap between germline ends came to 12 bases. The germline gives CDR1 LNHDA, CDR2 SQIVND (reference sequence).

The chain links TRBV28 to TRBJ1-5, with 8 nucleotides matching TRBD1. Germline CDR1 reads MDHEN; CDR2 reads SYDVKM. Losses at the gene ends were 5 bases for V and 4 bases for J; bases not matched to a gene: 10. The CDR3 runs 16 residues. The chain's CDR3 is CASSPIRRGLNQPQHF. The CDR3 bases are TGTGCCAGCAGTCCTATACGCAGGGGGCTGAATCAGCCCCAGCATTTT.

The chain has TRBV4-2 and TRBJ1-3; D is unresolved. Trimming shortened V by 0 bases and J by 4 bases, and 10 bases separated the two germline ends. Germline V gives CDR1 LGHNA, CDR2 YNFKEQ. This CDR3 comprises 15 residues. DNA of the CDR3: TGTGCCAGCAGCCAAGAGACCAGAGGAGGAAACACCATATATTTT. Encoded protein: CASSQETRGGNTIYF.

V is TRBV5-5 and J is TRBJ2-7; 9 bases align to TRBD1. V gave up 6 bases and J gave up 6 bases; unmatched junction bases: 10. CDR1 is SGHKS and CDR2 is YYEKEE in the germline V gene (reference sequence). The CDR3 is 14 residues long. CDR3 nucleotides: TGTGCCAGCACCCTCCGGGACAGGGCCTCCGAGCAGTACTTC. Protein: CASTLRDRASEQYF.

As for this clone: This sample also contains other DNA sequences that code for the same CDR3. The chain couples TRBV5-1 to TRBJ1-1, with TRBD1 as a possible D gene (5 bases). In germline, CDR1 is SGHRS, CDR2 YFSETQ. The CDR3 sequence is 12 residues long. V was clipped by 1 base and J by 6 bases, with 7 bases between them. CDR3 sequence: CASSLWGAEAFF. DNA for the CDR3: TGCGCCAGCAGCTTGTGGGGCGCTGAAGCTTTCTTT.

The chain joins TRBV6-1 to TRBJ1-2; 9 bases are a match to TRBD1. Per the germline V gene, CDR1 is MNHNS and CDR2 is SASEGT. The length of the CDR3 is 15 residues. V was pared by 0 bases and J by 3 bases, with 2 bases of the junction left unmatched. CDR3 sequence (DNA): TGTGCCAGCAGTGAAGCGCGGGACAGGGACTATGGCTACACCTTC. It encodes CASSEARDRDYGYTF.

The genes are TRBV29-1 and TRBJ1-2, with D maybe TRBD1 (6 bases). The germline gives CDR1 SQVTM, CDR2 ANQGSEA. This CDR3 region has 12 residues. V lost 3 bases and J 3 bases, leaving 8 bases between the germline ends. The CDR3 nucleotides are TGCAGCGTTGACGAGGGGGACTATGGCTACACCTTC. Residues: CSVDEGDYGYTF. The complete variable domain, with remaining parts taken from reference TRBV29-1 and TRBJ1-2, reads SAVISQKPSRDICQRGTSLTIQCQVDSQVTMMFWYRQQPGQSLTLIATANQGSEATYESGFVIDKFPISRPNLTFSTLTVSNMSPEDSSIYLCSVDEGDYGYTFGSGTRLTVV.

This clone was found once. This chain links TRBV12-3 or TRBV12-4 with TRBJ1-2; possibly TRBD1 for D (5 bases). CDR3 size: 13 residues. V was cut by 3 bases and J by 8 bases, with 13 bases left in between. The CDR3, as DNA: TGTGCCAGCAGTTTGGGGCACATTGCGGGCTACACCTTC. Residues: CASSLGHIAGYTF.

The chain joins TRBV5-1 to TRBJ1-4; 8 bases are shared with TRBD1. The CDR3 has 15 residues. Germline CDR1 is SGHRS and CDR2 is YFSETQ. Losses at the gene ends were 0 bases for V and 7 bases for J; bases not matched to a gene: 5. The CDR3 DNA follows: TGCGCCAGCAGCTTGGTGCAGGGGGCGGGTGAAAAACTGTTTTTT. Encoded protein: CASSLVQGAGEKLFF.

This clone has just one count. The chain is built from TRBV19 and TRBJ2-2, with D tentatively TRBD1 (5 bases). The germline V gene has CDR1 LNHDA and CDR2 SQIVND (reference sequence). The CDR3 contains 15 residues. V was pared by 6 bases and J by 1 base, with 12 bases between. Written as DNA, the CDR3 is TGTGCCAGTAGCCCCCACAGGCAGAACACCGGGGAGCTGTTTTTT. Protein: CASSPHRQNTGELFF.